This T cell receptor beta chain was identified in a study of T cell responses to AZD1222 COVID-19 vaccine (dated by TCRdb to the early 2020s). Background for the entire study: AZD1222 recipients whose second dose came at about 4 weeks and those whose second dose came at about 12 weeks were combined into one group, since spike-specific TCR depth and breadth did not differ between the two schedules. Trial participants were enrolled by age into subgroups of 18-55, 56-69 and 70-plus years, and around 150, 28 and 57 TCR-sequenced participants, respectively, were included in these subgroups. A total of approximately 240 trial participants underwent TCR sequencing, of whom 207 received two doses of AZD1222 and 26 received two doses of the MenACWY control vaccine. Points the paper makes about the study in general: No day 14 peak-response samples were available, so repertoires were characterized only after the peak T cell response. Nearly half of unique spike-specific TCRs reportedly recognized epitopes outside regions mutated in the B.1.351 and B.1.1.7 variants. The vaccine-associated CD4 TCRs covered the entire spike protein, and the dominant responses fell in regions 160-218 and 743-854. The 56-69-year group was small, and its depth increase did not reach significance, likely because of low power. Conclusions about previously exposed vaccinees are limited, since just 6 or 7 AZD1222 recipients were seropositive for SARS-CoV-2 at baseline. Participants were mostly white British and included more females than males, and it was suggested by the authors that clonal diversity may have been underestimated. After two AZD1222 doses, spike-specific TCR breadth and depth were significantly higher than at day 0 and than in MenACWY recipients.

Remarks on this clone: There is no known antigen for this receptor. No per-base quality is available; no much larger clone lies one base away.

The CDR3 regions of human TCRbeta chains were analyzed by immunosequencing. For the original study's pipeline: Repertoire TCRs were matched against a reference library of SARS-CoV-2-specific TCRs generated with the MIRA antigen-specificity platform. Breadth meant the fraction of unique TCRs that were SARS-CoV-2-associated, whereas depth meant the fraction of total T cells that were SARS-CoV-2-associated. Using the MIRA data, every spike-specific TCR was mapped to the spike region that the TCR reacted to and assigned to either a CD4 or a CD8 class. Log10-transformed breadth and depth values were compared by one-way ANOVA with Sidak's multiple comparisons tests. The source is immuneACCESS, and TCRdb retained only in-frame sequences with V and J called. Part of the clones is not carried over; for the studies checked, unresolved V genes explain less than half of this, and the remainder is unexplained. V and J calls plus clone size are reproduced from that table; the DNA served to infer D and trimming. A total of over 150,000 clones appear in this sample, 90% of them only once. The biggest ten clones account for about 20% of the sample.

The meaning of the sample's time point label: baseline before first vaccination. The vaccinee samples were drawn from two UK trials, COV001 and COV002, one of which was a single-blind randomized controlled phase 2/3 trial testing AZD1222 (ChAdOx1 nCoV-19) in healthy adults. Trial participant PBMC samples were collected at day 0 and day 28 after the second dose for TCRbeta chain sequencing. Counted from cysteine to phenylalanine, this CDR3 has 15 amino acids. Here the CDR3 DNA is all that survives: 45 bases in frame from base 1. For CDR1 and CDR2, the germline V gene (reference sequence) lists GTSNPN and SVGIG. The V end gives up 5 bases and the J end 3 bases, leaving 9 bases in the junction not matched to a gene.

The receptor comes from an adult in good health. The chain is assembled from TRBV30 and TRBJ2-2; the junction holds 7 bases that match TRBD2. This specimen consisted of peripheral blood, obtained on day 0 of AZD1222 vaccination. CDR3 sequence: CAWRRRGGDTGELFF. The bases are TGTGCCTGGCGACGTCGGGGAGGGGACACCGGGGAGCTGTTTTTT.